The text below deals with one T cell receptor beta chain. Antigen specificity is unknown. The sample originates from a study of T cells in Graves' hyperthyroidism and ophthalmopathy. Study-wide findings and caveats: Also found in blood were most expanded thyroid clonotypes above 0.001.

The TCR beta CDR3 regions underwent amplification using RNA transcripts as the source. A set of HTBI primers served as the primers for a first-round RT-PCR of the TCR CDR3. Each CDR3 protein gets one entry after TCRdb re-called the multiplex PCR reads with MiXCR. The sample lists over 650,000 distinct CDR3 sequences; about 45% were seen once. The ends lost 6 bases at V and 5 bases at J; junction bases unmatched: 4. The CDR3 contains 12 residues. CDR1 and CDR2 (germline): DFQATT, SNEGSKA (reference sequence). This TCR derives from an adult man with Graves' disease, either hyperthyroidism or ophthalmopathy (not recorded which). Sequenced input: peripheral blood or thyroid tissue (not recorded which). The chain recombines TRBV20-1 with TRBJ2-3; 8 nucleotides line up with TRBD2. Written as DNA, the CDR3 is TGCAGTGCCACCGGGGGGGGAGATACGCAGTATTTT. This encodes CSATGGGDTQYF.